This T cell receptor beta chain comes out of a study of vaccination and CD4 T cells after COVID-19 (dated by TCRdb to between 2021 and 2024). General notes on the study: Convalescent patients had a positive SARS-CoV-2 result on nasal swab PCR, and of these patients, 8 or 9 had mild disease and one had severe disease. The convalescent cohort comprised six males and four females, including two Hispanic individuals, seven Caucasians, two Asians and one multiracial person. Participants got two doses of the Pfizer-BioNTech BNT162b2 vaccine (n=8) or two doses of the Moderna mRNA-1273 vaccine (n=2). Post-COVID blood samples were collected from convalescent patients a median of around 100 days after diagnosis, with a range of about 30 to 161 days. The time from the second vaccine dose to post-vaccine blood sampling had a median of approximately 72 days and ranged from about 14 to 250 days. The cultures were stimulated with overlapping spike peptide pools from SARS-CoV-2 and from the common cold coronaviruses HCoV-NL63, HCoV-OC43 and HCoV-229E. Control cultures used a CEFX viral epitope pool as positive control, an HIV-1 Nef peptide pool as negative control, or no peptide. In around 9 COVID-19 convalescent patients and several infection-naive healthy vaccine recipients, researchers compared the spike-specific CD4+ TCR repertoire from before mRNA vaccination with the repertoire from after. The research as a whole found: Among convalescent patients, a median about 87% of the SARS-CoV-2-reactive clones seen after vaccination appeared only after vaccination, which suggests priming specific to the vaccine. The number of convalescent patients in the study was relatively small, and the study did not examine early timepoints following natural infection. In convalescent patients, nearly all vaccine-specific clones (304 of 307) were found to be mono-reactive for SARS-CoV-2 spike rather than cross-reactive with common cold coronaviruses. The median number of SARS-CoV-2-reactive clonotypes rose from 20 to 25 after infection to 30 to 45 after vaccination, but the change was not significant.

The germline V gene specifies MDHEN as CDR1 and SYDVKM as CDR2. The V end loses 3 bases and the J end loses 3 bases, and a stretch of 11 bases separates them. The CDR3 starts with the cysteine, ends with the phenylalanine, and has 14 residues. The retained sequence is limited to the CDR3, 42 bases, with the frame set at the first base. This clonotype was seen a handful of times. The antigen it binds to is not known. Base qualities are not at hand, and no much larger clone is one base apart. The treatment or condition label on this specimen signifies: roughly 11-day PBMC culture with coronavirus spike peptide pools or control peptides (ViraFEST assay). The ViraFEST assay, used in the study, expanded antigen-specific T cells with peptide pools and then identified the expanded clonotypes through TCR sequencing. Positive SARS-CoV-2 PCR tests in the convalescent patients dated from March to December 2020, before Alpha, Beta and Delta variants emerged in the United States. PBMCs were cultured at around 2.2 million per well in IMDM supplemented with 5% human AB serum and about 10 IU/ml IL-2, with 10 ug/ml peptide pools added. Half of the culture medium was replaced with fresh IL-2-containing medium on days 3 and 7. CD4+ T cells were isolated after approximately ten days of culture through negative selection using the EasySep CD4+ T cell isolation kit. Ficoll-Paque Plus gradient centrifugation was used to isolate PBMCs from whole blood, and the isolated PBMCs were then either used fresh or cryopreserved at -140C. Culture conditions were generally each tested in triplicate wells.

The library was obtained by PCR. At the Johns Hopkins FTIC core, DNA from the cultured CD4+ T cells underwent TCR sequencing with the Oncomine TCR Beta short-read assay. The QIAamp micro DNA kit was used to extract genomic DNA from the cultured CD4+ T cells. Oncomine TCR Beta libraries from cultured CD4+ T cells were pooled with unique dual indexes and sequenced on an Illumina iSeq 100. Per the authors' processing: Non-productive sequences were filtered out, and CDR3s that did not start with C, did not end with F or W, or were shorter than 7 amino acids were discarded. Antigen-specific clonotypes were identified using the MANAFEST web application through comparison of peptide-stimulated wells with reference and other culture wells. To be called positive, a clone needed an FDR below 0.05, an odds ratio above 5, and a productive frequency above 0.1% in at least two of three replicate wells. Clonotypes that were significantly expanded in both SARS-CoV-2 spike wells and at least one common cold coronavirus spike condition were defined as cross-reactive. CDR3 homology was assessed with Levenshtein distances (stringdist) and unrooted phylogenetic trees (ape) in R version 3.6.1. TCRdb itself trimmed the public reads at Q25 with fastp, ran MiXCR and retained productive beta chains. Here each entry gathers all rows of one CDR3 protein and keeps the most common genes and DNA. Clone size and V and J calls follow TCRdb, not the original study. This sample comprises 20,000 to 25,000 distinct CDR3 sequences, approximately 40% of them detected only once. Roughly 14% of the sample is taken by the ten largest.

Rearrangement joined TRBV28 to TRBJ1-1; matching of 6 bases hints at TRBD1 as the D gene. The sequence was obtained from a human donor who had recovered from COVID-19. The sequencing input was CD4+ T cells from blood, cultured in vitro. The CDR3 protein: CASSLSGGHTEAFF. In nucleotides, the sequence is TGTGCCAGCAGTTTGTCGGGGGGGCACACTGAAGCTTTCTTT.